The clone carrying this T cell receptor beta chain has just one count. Its antigen is as yet unknown. This sample was included in a study of CD8 T cells in Susac syndrome. Overall study results and limits: Peak Susac CD8+ clonal expansion was seen in TEMRA cells and active patients. Detection of Susac-specific public clones gave around 15 in total CD8+ repertoires and about five in CD8+ TEMRA repertoires.

Reverse transcription of roughly 0.45 to 1 ug RNA used random hexamers. It was immunoSEQ multiplex PCR that amplified TCR beta CDR3 across 54 Vbeta and 13 Jbeta. MiXCR, applied by TCRdb to the immunoSEQ multiplex PCR reads, yields one record per CDR3 protein. The sample consists of some 100,000 distinct CDR3 sequences, around 96% of them appearing once. The source material was CD8+ T cells from PBMCs. The TCR was taken from a human donor with Susac syndrome.

CDR3 sequence: CASSPTDRGQETQYF. CDR3 nucleotide sequence: TGTGCCAGCAGCCCTACGGACAGGGGACAAGAGACCCAGTACTTC. The chain joins TRBV14 to TRBJ2-5, with 9 bases fitting TRBD1. Germline V gene lookup returns CDR1 SGHDN and CDR2 FVKESK. The CDR3 is 15 amino acids. Trimming cost V 4 bases and J 2 bases; bases outside gene matches: 5. Drawing the rest from reference TRBV14 and TRBJ2-5, the complete variable domain is EAGVTQFPSHSVIEKGQTVTLRCDPISGHDNLYWYRRVMGKEIKFLLHFVKESKQDESGMPNNRFLAERTGGTYSTLKVQPAELEDSGVYFCASSPTDRGQETQYFGPGTRLLVL.